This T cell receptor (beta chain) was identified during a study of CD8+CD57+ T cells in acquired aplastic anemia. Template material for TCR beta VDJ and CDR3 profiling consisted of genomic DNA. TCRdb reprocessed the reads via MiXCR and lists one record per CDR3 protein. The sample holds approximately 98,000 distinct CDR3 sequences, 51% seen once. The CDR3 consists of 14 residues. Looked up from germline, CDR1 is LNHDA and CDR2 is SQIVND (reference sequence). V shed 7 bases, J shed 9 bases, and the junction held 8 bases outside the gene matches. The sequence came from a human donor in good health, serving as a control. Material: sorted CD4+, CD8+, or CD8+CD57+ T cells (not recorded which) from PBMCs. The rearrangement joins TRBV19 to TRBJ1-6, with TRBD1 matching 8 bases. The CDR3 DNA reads TGTGCCAGTACGGAGGACAGGGTATTTTCACCCCTCCACTTT. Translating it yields CASTEDRVFSPLHF.